This TCR beta chain was retrieved from a study of Ad26.COV2.S vaccination and SARS-CoV-2 variants. Assay: immunoSEQ multiplex PCR; the TCRdb copy retains only in-frame clones and omits some. The table includes hundreds of thousands of clones, 80% to 90% detected once. This CDR3 contains 14 residues. Germline CDR1 and CDR2: LNHDA and SQIVND (reference sequence). Between the trimmed V and J ends, which lost 0 bases and 3 bases, there was a span of 9 bases. Treatment described: 15 to 20 received Ad26.COV2.S at low or high dose, single or two shots; about 5 received placebo; per-sample allocation not given. Day 63 after the first injection of vaccine or placebo was the sampling time.

The chain combines TRBV19 with TRBJ2-7, with no clear D. Sequenced here: peripheral blood, sampled in a trial of Ad26.COV2.S vaccine versus placebo. This sequence was found in a person aged 18-65 years who received the Ad26.COV2.S COVID-19 vaccine or a placebo. CDR3 DNA: TGTGCCAGTAGTATAGATCTGGAAAGCTACGAGCAGTACTTC. Protein product: CASSIDLESYEQYF.